The present entry profiles one T cell receptor (beta chain) with its context. The antigen is undetermined. This sample is drawn from a study of identical twins. Findings and limits, study-wide: The abundant beta clonotypes from cord blood had fewer insertions, and memory repertoires had none of this.

Each donor (without exception) was a healthy Caucasian. Germline CDR1 is SGHTA and CDR2 is FQGNSA. This CDR3 region has 14 residues. The V segment lost 6 bases and the J segment 2 bases; nucleotides outside the gene matches: 3. TCRdb re-analysed the 5' RACE reads in MiXCR, keeping a single row per CDR3 protein. Of 1.5 million to 2 million distinct CDR3 sequences in the sample, about 32% were seen once. The sample was cord blood. The chain carries TRBV7-2 and TRBJ2-1; 8 bases line up with TRBD2. The sequence was collected from a newborn girl in good health. In DNA, the CDR3 is TGTGCCAGCAGGAGGGGACTAGCCTACAATGAGCAGTTCTTC. Translating gives CASRRGLAYNEQFF. The complete variable domain, with remaining parts taken from reference TRBV7-2 and TRBJ2-1, reads GAGVSQSPSNKVTEKGKDVELRCDPISGHTALYWYRQSLGQGLEFLIYFQGNSAPDKSGLPSDRFSAERTGGSVSTLTIQRTQQEDSAVYLCASRRGLAYNEQFFGPGTRLTVL.